The T cell receptor beta chain described here comes from a study of blood T cells in healthy people across ages. The CDR3 length is 17 residues. The J segment lost 12 bases and the V segment lost 0 bases, leaving 8 bases of the junction unmatched. CDR1 is LNHNV, CDR2 YYDKDF, per germline (reference sequence). Then a second PCR, running about 7 to 11 cycles, was carried out with a sample-barcoded 5' primer and a J-beta primer mix. TCRdb re-derived calls from the 5' RACE reads in MiXCR, one entry per CDR3 protein. The sample yields approximately 2,000,000 distinct CDR3 sequences, about 39% seen once. Sequenced: blood. The chain is built from TRBV15 and TRBJ2-1, with 16 bases fitting TRBD2. The origin of this receptor is a human donor in good health. CDR3 bases: TGTGCCACCAGCAGAGATCGGGGACTAGCGGGGGGGCCTGGGCAGTTCTTC. Protein sequence: CATSRDRGLAGGPGQFF. Complete variable domain (other parts from reference TRBV15 and TRBJ2-1): DAMVIQNPRYQVTQFGKPVTLSCSQTLNHNVMYWYQQKSSQAPKLLFHYYDKDFNNEADTPDNFQSRRPNTSFCFLDIRSPGLGDTAMYLCATSRDRGLAGGPGQFFGPGTRLTVL.